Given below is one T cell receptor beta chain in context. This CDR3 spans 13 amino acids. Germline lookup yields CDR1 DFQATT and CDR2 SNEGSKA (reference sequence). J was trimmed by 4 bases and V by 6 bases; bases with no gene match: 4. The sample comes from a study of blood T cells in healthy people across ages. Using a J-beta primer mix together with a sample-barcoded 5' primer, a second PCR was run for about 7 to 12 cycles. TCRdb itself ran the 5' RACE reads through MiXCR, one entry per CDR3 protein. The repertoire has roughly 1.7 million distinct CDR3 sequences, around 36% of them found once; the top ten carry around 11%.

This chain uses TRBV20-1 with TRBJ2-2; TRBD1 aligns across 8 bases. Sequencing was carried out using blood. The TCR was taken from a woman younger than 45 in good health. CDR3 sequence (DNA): TGCAGTGCCAGGACAGGGAGCACCGGGGAGCTGTTTTTT. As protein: CSARTGSTGELFF.